A selection of T cell receptor beta chains follows, all from one sample in a study of blood T cells in healthy people across ages. In TCRdb, the 5' RACE reads were re-called with MiXCR into one record per CDR3 protein. The table lists 800,000 to 950,000 distinct CDR3 sequences, about 34% of them singletons, with 10% to 15% in the top ten. Sequencing was done on a sample of blood. The receptors come from a man younger than 35 in good health. CDR3s include the opening cysteine and the closing phenylalanine or tryptophan. Fields, in order: J gene, D gene, V gene, clone size, CDR3 length, CDR3 protein, CDR3 DNA. D genes are given only for firm matches. Only some rows state a clone size, as once, few, many or a class for expanded clones.

TRBJ2-1	TRBD2	TRBV6-5	many	16	CASSPGGGISYNEQFF	TGTGCCAGCAGTCCCGGCGGGGGGATCTCGTACAATGAGCAGTTCTTC
TRBJ1-6	TRBD1	TRBV6-2/TRBV6-3	-	17	CASSYDGQGDYNSPLHF	TGTGCCAGCAGTTACGACGGACAGGGGGACTATAATTCACCCCTCCACTTT
TRBJ2-7	-	TRBV4-2	many	18	CASSQDRFGGQRYYEQYF	TGTGCCAGCAGCCAAGATAGGTTTGGGGGACAAAGATACTACGAGCAGTACTTC
TRBJ2-7	-	TRBV28	few	12	CASSLERGEQYF	TGTGCCAGCAGTTTGGAGCGAGGGGAGCAGTACTTC
TRBJ2-5	TRBD2	TRBV7-2	-	16	CASSLGLAGTQGEQYF	TGTGCCAGCAGCTTAGGACTAGCGGGCACTCAGGGTGAGCAGTACTTC
TRBJ2-1	-	TRBV6-1	few	13	CASSEGGRNEQFF	TGTGCCAGCAGTGAAGGGGGTCGGAATGAGCAGTTCTTC
TRBJ1-2	-	TRBV10-3	few	15	CAIRDGTGRYYGYTF	TGTGCCATCAGGGACGGGACGGGACGCTACTATGGCTACACCTTC
TRBJ1-1	-	TRBV6-1	-	14	CASSRLVGYEGAFF	TGTGCCAGCAGTCGCTTGGTAGGGTATGAGGGAGCTTTCTTT
TRBJ2-1	TRBD2	TRBV5-5	once	14	CASSLASRGDEQFF	TGTGCCAGCAGCTTGGCATCCCGGGGGGATGAGCAGTTCTTC
TRBJ1-4	-	TRBV2	-	15	CASSEFGGSGEKLFF	TGTGCCAGCAGTGAGTTTGGGGGATCGGGTGAAAAACTGTTTTTT
TRBJ2-2	TRBD2	TRBV29-1	-	17	CSVSRQAGGPNTGELFF	TGCAGCGTTTCCCGCCAGGCGGGGGGGCCAAACACCGGGGAGCTGTTTTTT
TRBJ2-3	TRBD2	TRBV10-3	-	14	CAISLAGRTDTQYF	TGTGCCATCAGCTTAGCGGGGAGGACAGATACGCAGTATTTT
TRBJ2-2	TRBD1	TRBV10-3	-	15	CAIRPQGEYTGELFF	TGTGCCATCAGACCACAGGGGGAGTACACCGGGGAGCTGTTTTTT
TRBJ1-1	TRBD1	TRBV7-9	once	14	CASSSGQAFTGAFF	TGTGCCAGCAGCTCGGGACAGGCCTTCACTGGAGCTTTCTTT
TRBJ2-3	TRBD2	TRBV20-1	many	15	CSATRTSGGTDTQYF	TGCAGTGCGACCCGGACTAGCGGGGGCACAGATACGCAGTATTTT
TRBJ2-2	-	TRBV4-3	-	17	CASSQGPGPANTGELFF	TGCGCCAGCAGCCAAGGTCCGGGACCAGCGAACACCGGGGAGCTGTTTTTT
TRBJ1-6	TRBD1	TRBV28	few	15	CASSLPTGDNSPLHF	TGTGCCAGCAGCCTTCCAACAGGGGATAATTCACCCCTCCACTTT